A selection of T cell receptor beta chains follows, all from one sample in a study of response to subunit inactivated influenza vaccine. TCRdb independently ran MiXCR on the RT-PCR reads; one entry per CDR3 protein. In the table there are almost 600,000 distinct CDR3 sequences, 12% to 15% of which are singletons. The specimen was PBMCs from blood, collected 11 to 12 days after vaccination. The receptors stem from a man aged 45-60 years who received an inactivated influenza vaccine. Both conserved end residues are trimmed from each CDR3. Size values are once, few and many counts, or a class for expanded clones, and some rows have none.

clone size,V gene,J gene,CDR3 protein
many,TRBV29-1,TRBJ2-7,SGTTAAGSYEQY
many,TRBV6-2/TRBV6-3,TRBJ2-1,ASSYSGLAGGPHNEQF
-,TRBV7-2,TRBJ1-4,ASSLFATNEKLF
-,TRBV10-3,TRBJ1-1,AISVQGGGTEAF
many,TRBV12-3/TRBV12-4,TRBJ1-1,ASSLRRGLNTEAF
-,TRBV11-2,TRBJ1-2,ASSLVQAYGYT
-,TRBV6-5,TRBJ1-1,ASSYLGRTEAF
few,TRBV5-1,TRBJ2-1,ASSSASGGADEQF
few,TRBV21-1,TRBJ1-1,ASSPPRNTEAF
-,TRBV7-9,TRBJ2-1,ASSHLWDRSDEQF
-,TRBV29-1,TRBJ2-7,SVVGQNNYEQY
many,TRBV5-1,TRBJ2-2,ASSVAGRSSGELF
many,TRBV2,TRBJ1-3,ASSVSGASGNTIY
many,TRBV10-3,TRBJ2-7,AIRQVTGYEQY
few,TRBV3-1,TRBJ1-3,ASSRTESGNTIY
few,TRBV4-3,TRBJ2-1,ASSQDLMGGEQF
few,TRBV5-1,TRBJ2-2,ASSLRQGAMTGELF
-,TRBV24-1,TRBJ1-2,ATSEDGGSGYT
-,TRBV5-1,TRBJ2-6,ASSTTASGANVLT
few,TRBV3-1,TRBJ2-7,ASSHTGTASSYEQY
few,TRBV6-1,TRBJ1-6,ASRTGTGGSPLH
-,TRBV19,TRBJ1-2,ASSTFTGRNYGYT
many,TRBV5-1,TRBJ1-6,ASSLGTADSPLH
few,TRBV20-1,TRBJ2-3,SATPGGGTDTQY
few,TRBV4-3,TRBJ2-2,ASSLGHGTGELF
many,TRBV6-1,TRBJ2-1,ASSPEGLRVNEQF
-,TRBV20-1,TRBJ1-1,SARPDNTEAF
once,TRBV6-2/TRBV6-3,TRBJ1-5,ASSKGGLPQH
-,TRBV7-3,TRBJ2-7,ASSLFGTDSYEQY
few,TRBV6-5,TRBJ2-7,ASSYWRGAYEQY
-,TRBV19,TRBJ1-1,ASGAQGTNTEAF
few,TRBV5-1,TRBJ2-2,ASSLYRFDTGELF
-,TRBV25-1,TRBJ1-1,ASSENPRVGAAF
many,TRBV20-1,TRBJ2-7,SALPGQGASISYEQY
many,TRBV7-8,TRBJ2-7,ASSLGPFAYEQY
few,TRBV9,TRBJ2-1,ASSASLAGHYNEQF
-,TRBV3-1,TRBJ1-4,ASSQDLSSRLF
-,TRBV20-1,TRBJ2-5,SARIGETQY
-,TRBV12-3/TRBV12-4,TRBJ1-2,ASSYRILGGYT
many,TRBV5-1,TRBJ2-7,ASSLPRGEQY
many,TRBV5-1,TRBJ2-7,ASSLRQPTYEQY
-,TRBV7-6,TRBJ1-5,ASSLGTGASNQPQH